The 28 T cell receptor beta chains listed next were all sequenced from one sample in a study of neoadjuvant anti-PD-1 for oral cavity cancer. TCRdb's copy holds only in-frame clones and misses some; the assay was immunoSEQ multiplex PCR. The sample shows about 81,000 clones, approximately 80% of them seen only once. The material was PBMCs, obtained before nivolumab (anti-PD-1) treatment. These receptor sequences come from a person between 40 and 85 years old with oral cavity squamous cell carcinoma.

V and J are TRBV5-6 and TRBJ1-5; no firm D call. In germline, CDR1 is SGHDT, CDR2 YYEEEE. This CDR3 has 15 residues. V shed 3 bases and J shed 2 bases, with 12 bases lying between them. CDR3 in DNA: TGTGCCAGCAGCTCCCGCGGGCGGGGCAATCAGCCCCAGCATTTT. This sequence encodes CASSSRGRGNQPQHF. Full variable domain (rest looked up from reference TRBV5-6 and TRBJ1-5): DAGVTQSPTHLIKTRGQQVTLRCSPKSGHDTVSWYQQALGQGPQFIFQYYEEEERQRGNFPDRFSGHQFPNYSSELNVNALLLGDSALYLCASSSRGRGNQPQHFGDGTRLSIL.

V and J are TRBV28 and TRBJ2-7, with 7 bases identical to TRBD1. Per germline, CDR1 MDHEN and CDR2 SYDVKM. This CDR3 has 17 amino acids. V was clipped by 4 bases and J by 13 bases; unmatched bases: 25. This CDR3 is CASSSATTGQRLFGGYF. The CDR3 nucleotides read TGTGCCAGCAGTTCAGCCACGACGGGACAGCGTCTGTTTGGTGGATACTTC. The complete variable domain, with remaining parts taken from reference TRBV28 and TRBJ2-7, reads DVKVTQSSRYLVKRTGEKVFLECVQDMDHENMFWYRQDPGLGLRLIYFSYDVKMKEKGDIPEGYSVSREKKERFSLILESASTNQTSMYLCASSSATTGQRLFGGYFGPGTRLTVT.

The chain has TRBV5-1 and TRBJ2-1; 8 bases line up with TRBD2. Germline V gene data show CDR1 as SGHRS and CDR2 as YFSETQ. This CDR3 has 16 amino acids. Germline trimming cut 3 bases from V and 3 bases from J; bases unmatched to any gene: 8. The CDR3 spells CASSSGTSGIYNEQFF. CDR3 DNA sequence: TGCGCCAGCAGCTCGGGGACTAGTGGGATCTACAATGAGCAGTTCTTC.

A single count supports this clone. V is TRBV6-5 and J is TRBJ1-2; a possible D gene is TRBD1 (6 bases). Trimming shortened V by 2 bases and J by 7 bases, and 20 bases separated the two germline ends. The CDR3 has 16 residues. Germline V gives CDR1 MNHEY, CDR2 SVGAGI. The chain's CDR3 is CASSYTPVTGTGGYTF. The CDR3 DNA sequence: TGTGCCAGCAGTTACACCCCGGTTACAGGGACGGGTGGCTACACCTTC.

The V gene is TRBV6-5, the J gene TRBJ2-3; the match to TRBD2 covers 8 bases. Germline V gene sequence: CDR1 MNHEY, CDR2 SVGAGI. With 6 bases clipped from V and 5 bases from J, the junction kept 7 bases outside the gene matches. The CDR3 sequence is 14 residues long. The CDR3: CASRRAGAQDTQYF. CDR3 coding DNA: TGTGCCAGCAGGAGAGCGGGAGCACAAGATACGCAGTATTTT.

V is TRBV6-5 and J is TRBJ2-7, with 8 positions matching TRBD1. J lost 0 bases, V lost 3 bases, and 7 bases had no gene match. CDR1 and CDR2 from the germline V gene are MNHEY and SVGAGI. There are 16 residues in the CDR3. This CDR3 is CASSYKGQGRSYEQYF. CDR3 nucleotides: TGTGCCAGCAGTTATAAAGGACAGGGACGCTCCTACGAGCAGTACTTC.

This chain connects TRBV5-1 to TRBJ2-1; 9 nucleotides line up with TRBD2. The CDR3 contains 17 residues. V lost 4 bases to trimming and J lost 1 base; unmatched junction nucleotides: 9. CDR1 SGHRS and CDR2 YFSETQ come from the germline V gene. The CDR3 DNA follows: TGCGCCAGCAGCCCGGGTCCTAGCGGGGCTTCCTACAATGAGCAGTTCTTC. It translates to CASSPGPSGASYNEQFF.

This CDR3 is CASSRGPEQFF. For the CDR3, the DNA is TGTGCCAGCAGTCGGGGGCCTGAGCAGTTCTTC. The rearrangement uses TRBV6-5 and TRBJ2-1; D could derive from TRBD1 or TRBD2 (6 bases each). The length of the CDR3 is 11 residues. Trimming removed 5 bases at V and 9 bases at J, with 8 bases between. Germline V gene sequence: CDR1 MNHEY, CDR2 SVGAGI.

The chain uses TRBV10-3 and TRBJ1-5; D is possibly TRBD1 (5 bases). This CDR3 has 13 amino acids. Germline CDR1 ENHRY, CDR2 SYGVKD. Trimming cost V 3 bases and J 6 bases, with 9 bases left between them. CDR3 residues: CAISEGGGQPQHF. DNA for the CDR3: TGTGCCATCAGTGAAGGTGGGGGTCAGCCCCAGCATTTT.

The gene calls are TRBV5-4 and TRBJ2-5; D possibly matches TRBD1 or TRBD2 (6 bases each). The germline gives CDR1 SGHNT, CDR2 YYREEE (reference sequence). Trimming stripped 4 bases from V and 3 bases from J, with 22 bases between. The CDR3 sequence is 17 residues long. CDR3 sequence reads: CASSRGGRVAGEETQYF. The CDR3 bases are TGTGCCAGCAGCCGGGGAGGCAGAGTGGCAGGGGAAGAGACCCAGTACTTC.

This clone was detected once. CDR3 in amino acids: CASGTGVTGELFF. In nucleotides, the CDR3 is TGTGCCAGCGGGACAGGGGTTACCGGGGAGCTGTTTTTT. The chain is built from TRBV2 and TRBJ2-2; 10 bases agree with TRBD1. CDR3 length: 13 residues. The germline V gene encodes CDR1 SNHLY and CDR2 FYNNEI. Losses at the gene ends were 8 bases for V and 5 bases for J; bases not matched to a gene: 2.

The chain combines TRBV11-3 with TRBJ2-7, with D possibly matching TRBD2 (6 bases). V was trimmed by 5 bases and J by 0 bases, leaving 14 bases between them. Germline CDR1 is SGHNT and CDR2 is YENEEA. The CDR3 is 15 amino acids. CDR3 sequence reads: CASSPSGGASYEQYF. DNA of the CDR3: TGTGCCAGCAGCCCCTCGGGCGGGGCCTCCTACGAGCAGTACTTC.

Only one count was recorded for this clone. CDR3 residues: CASSLALAASTDTQYF. In nucleotides, the CDR3 is TGCGCCAGCAGCTTGGCCTTAGCTGCTAGCACAGATACGCAGTATTTT. The chain recombines TRBV5-1 with TRBJ2-3; D unresolved. Trimming removed 0 bases at V and 0 bases at J, with 11 bases between. Germline V gene sequence: CDR1 SGHRS, CDR2 YFSETQ. The CDR3 loop spans 16 amino acids.

The chain has TRBV5-1 and TRBJ2-1; TRBD1 is a possible D gene (6 bases). Germline-derived CDR1 and CDR2 are SGHRS and YFSETQ. V lost 2 bases and J 1 base, leaving 10 bases between the germline ends. The CDR3 is made up of 15 amino acids. CDR3 bases: TGCGCCAGCAGCTTCGGGACACCTTCCTACAATGAGCAGTTCTTC. It yields the protein CASSFGTPSYNEQFF. The entire variable domain, with the rest obtained from reference TRBV5-1 and TRBJ2-1, is as follows: KAGVTQTPRYLIKTRGQQVTLSCSPISGHRSVSWYQQTPGQGLQFLFEYFSETQRNKGNFPGRFSGRQFSNSRSEMNVSTLELGDSALYLCASSFGTPSYNEQFFGPGTRLTVL.

V gene TRBV6-6 combines with J gene TRBJ2-7, with 8 bases identical to TRBD2. Germline assignment: CDR1 MNHNY and CDR2 SVGAGI (reference sequence). CDR3 length equals 14 residues. The V and J ends lost 4 bases and 7 bases, in that order; junction bases with no gene match: 9. The CDR3 DNA sequence: TGTGCCAGCAGTTTAAGGCGGGGGGCCGGTGAGCAGTACTTC. Translated, it gives CASSLRRGAGEQYF.

The chain's CDR3 is CASTRLAGGPSTGELFF. CDR3 DNA sequence: TGTGCCAGCACCCGACTAGCGGGAGGGCCCTCGACCGGGGAGCTGTTTTTT. This chain joins TRBV2 and TRBJ2-2; 14 bases are a match to TRBD2. The germline gives CDR1 SNHLY, CDR2 FYNNEI. The CDR3 runs to 17 residues. Unmatched junction bases numbered 9, after V lost 7 bases and J lost 5 bases.

This rearrangement joins TRBV7-9 to TRBJ2-7, with D uncertain. The CDR3 spans 13 residues. CDR1 is SEHNR and CDR2 is FQNEAQ in the germline V gene (reference sequence). V lost 5 bases to trimming and J lost 4 bases, with 12 bases between them. The CDR3 loop is CASSTLRAYEQYF. In nucleotides, the CDR3 is TGTGCCAGCAGCACCTTACGTGCTTACGAGCAGTACTTC. The entire variable domain, with the rest obtained from reference TRBV7-9 and TRBJ2-7, is as follows: DTGVSQNPRHKITKRGQNVTFRCDPISEHNRLYWYRQTLGQGPEFLTYFQNEAQLEKSRLLSDRFSAERPKGSFSTLEIQRTEQGDSAMYLCASSTLRAYEQYFGPGTRLTVT.

The J gene is TRBJ2-2, the V gene TRBV6-5; D not certain. The germline gives CDR1 MNHEY, CDR2 SVGAGI. The CDR3 sequence is 15 residues long. V lost 0 bases and J 0 bases, leaving 5 bases between the germline ends. This chain's CDR3 is CASSYSIPNTGELFF. CDR3 DNA: TGTGCCAGCAGTTACTCGATCCCGAACACCGGGGAGCTGTTTTTT.

This chain joins TRBV25-1 and TRBJ2-7, with a weak D call TRBD2 (5 bases). This CDR3 contains 14 residues. V was clipped by 4 bases and J by 0 bases, with 10 bases between them. Germline-derived CDR1 and CDR2 are MGHDK and SYGVNS. Written as DNA, the CDR3 is TGTGCCAGCAGTGGAGCGGTCAGCTCCTACGAGCAGTACTTC. Translated, it gives CASSGAVSSYEQYF.

The CDR3 loop reads CASSSFSGSQETQYF. The CDR3, as DNA: TGTGCCAGCAGTTCCTTCTCCGGGTCCCAAGAGACCCAGTACTTC. This chain uses TRBV28 with TRBJ2-5; D gene ambiguous. V lost 4 bases and J 1 base, leaving 13 bases between the germline ends. The CDR3 consists of 15 residues. Germline V lookup: CDR1 MDHEN, CDR2 SYDVKM.

The V and J genes are TRBV30 and TRBJ2-1; 8 bases are shared with TRBD2. CDR1 and CDR2 from the germline V gene are GTSNPN and SVGIG (reference sequence). Trimming at V came to 5 bases and at J to 7 bases, leaving 16 bases not matched to a gene. This CDR3 contains 16 residues. CDR3 bases: TGTGCCTGGGAAACAGGACTAGCCCGGGAGCATAATGAGCAGTTCTTC. Amino acid sequence: CAWETGLAREHNEQFF.

The chain joins TRBV2 to TRBJ2-2; 12 bases match TRBD2. Germline CDR1 reads SNHLY; CDR2 reads FYNNEI. CDR3 length: 17 amino acids. With V trimmed by 8 bases and J by 0 bases, 7 bases remained unmatched. The CDR3 protein is CASPASGRASNTGELFF. The CDR3 nucleotides read TGTGCCAGCCCGGCTAGCGGGAGGGCCTCGAACACCGGGGAGCTGTTTTTT.

This clone was counted a few times. The rearrangement uses TRBV5-6 and TRBJ1-2, with D unclear. The V and J ends lost 0 bases and 7 bases respectively, with 7 bases between them. CDR1 is SGHDT and CDR2 is YYEEEE in the germline V gene. The CDR3 sequence is 12 residues long. Here the CDR3 DNA reads TGTGCCAGCAGCTTGGAGGGTCCTGGCTACACCTTC. This translates into CASSLEGPGYTF.

The chain is built from TRBV11-2 and TRBJ2-7, with 8 positions matching TRBD1. Losses at the gene ends were 3 bases for V and 6 bases for J; bases not matched to a gene: 7. From germline, CDR1 is SGHAT and CDR2 FQNNGV. The CDR3 runs 14 residues. The CDR3: CASSFGQGASEQYF. The CDR3 coding sequence is TGTGCCAGCAGCTTCGGGCAGGGGGCGAGCGAGCAGTACTTC.

The chain employs TRBV6-5 and TRBJ2-7, with 8 bases lining up with TRBD1. Germline CDR1 MNHEY, CDR2 SVGAGI. The J segment lost 2 bases and the V segment lost 10 bases, leaving 4 bases of the junction unmatched. The CDR3 loop spans 12 amino acids. The CDR3 sequence is CATRGQPYEQYF. CDR3 in DNA: TGTGCCACCAGGGGGCAACCCTACGAGCAGTACTTC.

This chain joins TRBV29-1 and TRBJ2-7; 8 positions match TRBD1. The V gene end was trimmed by 3 bases and the J gene end by 9 bases; junction bases not matched to a gene: 13. Germline values: CDR1 SQVTM, CDR2 ANQGSEA. This CDR3 has 14 residues. As DNA, the CDR3 is TGCAGCGTTGACCTTCCGGGACAGGCCGCTCGGCAGTACTTC. Protein sequence: CSVDLPGQAARQYF.

The sample holds one count of this clone. The chain is built from TRBV9 and TRBJ2-3; 8 nucleotides agree with TRBD2. There are 15 residues in the CDR3. Germline V gene data show CDR1 as SGDLS and CDR2 as YYNGEE. The V gene end was trimmed by 3 bases and the J gene end by 1 base; junction bases not matched to a gene: 4. The CDR3 bases are TGTGCCAGCAGCGCACGAGCGGGAGGCACAGATACGCAGTATTTT. Its translation: CASSARAGGTDTQYF.

There are a few counts of this clone. The rearrangement links TRBV2 to TRBJ1-2; D might be TRBD1 (5 bases). CDR3 length: 14 residues. Germline V gene data show CDR1 as SNHLY and CDR2 as FYNNEI. Trimming took off 6 bases at V and 7 bases at J, with 18 bases between the two ends. The CDR3 coding sequence is TGTGCCAGCAGGGGTGGACACGGGGCCCCTGGCTACACCTTC. Protein product: CASRGGHGAPGYTF.